This T cell receptor (beta chain) was recorded in a study of cytomegalovirus exposure and HLA in healthy donors. Overall study results and limits: About 180 TCR beta chains were listed as cytomegalovirus-associated. Most TCR sequences were seen very rarely across donors, but some public TCRs occurred in many.

In regard to this clone: Antigen unknown.

The donors comprised healthy bone marrow donors. There were likely unrecorded immune exposures, though donors were nominally healthy when sampled. The study ran its PCR with 60 Vbeta and 13 Jbeta primers. TCRdb's table, derived via immunoSEQ multiplex PCR, lists solely in-frame clones and lacks some. This repertoire shows 110,000 or so clones, 15% found once; its top ten account for 0.83%. The V end was cut by 6 bases, the J end by 4 bases, with 16 bases between. Germline assignment: CDR1 LNHDA and CDR2 SQIVND (reference sequence). This CDR3 is built from 15 residues. This clonotype originated in a female donor in good health and CMV-seronegative. The chain carries TRBV19 and TRBJ1-5; D perhaps matches TRBD1 (5 bases). The sequenced sample consisted of PBMCs. Here the CDR3 DNA reads TGTGCCAGTAGGGCGAGCCAGGGTTTTAATCAGCCCCAGCATTTT. This encodes CASRASQGFNQPQHF.